This TCR beta chain stems from a study of control samples from healthy donors and cancer patients. Germline V gives CDR1 LNHDA, CDR2 SQIVND (reference sequence). The CDR3 has 15 amino acids. V was cut by 2 bases and J by 5 bases, with 12 bases left in between. Assay: immunoSEQ multiplex PCR; the TCRdb copy retains only in-frame clones and omits some. The table lists almost 85,000 clones, 70% to 85% of them singletons, with more than 9% in the top ten. The sequence was collected from a man in his sixties with head and neck cancer. The chain uses TRBV19 and TRBJ1-4, with a possible D match to TRBD1 (5 bases). The sequenced material came from PBMCs. The CDR3 region has the DNA TGTGCCAGTAGTATAAGTGGGCGACAGAATGAAAAACTGTTTTTT. Its protein product is CASSISGRQNEKLFF. Together with reference TRBV19 and TRBJ1-4, the CDR3 gives the full variable domain: DGGITQSPKYLFRKEGQNVTLSCEQNLNHDAMYWYRQDPGQGLRLIYYSQIVNDFQKGDIAEGYSVSREKKESFPLTVTSAQKNPTAFYLCASSISGRQNEKLFFGSGTQLSVL.